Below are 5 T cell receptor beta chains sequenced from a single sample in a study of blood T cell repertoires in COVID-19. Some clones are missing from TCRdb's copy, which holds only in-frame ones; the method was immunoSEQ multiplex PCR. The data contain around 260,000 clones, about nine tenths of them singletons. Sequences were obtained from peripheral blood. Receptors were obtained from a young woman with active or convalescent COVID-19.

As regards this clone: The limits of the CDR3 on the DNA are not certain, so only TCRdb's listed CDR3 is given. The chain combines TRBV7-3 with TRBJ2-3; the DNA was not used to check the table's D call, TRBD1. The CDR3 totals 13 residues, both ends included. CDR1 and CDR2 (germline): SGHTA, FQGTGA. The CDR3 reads CASSFGPGDTQYF.

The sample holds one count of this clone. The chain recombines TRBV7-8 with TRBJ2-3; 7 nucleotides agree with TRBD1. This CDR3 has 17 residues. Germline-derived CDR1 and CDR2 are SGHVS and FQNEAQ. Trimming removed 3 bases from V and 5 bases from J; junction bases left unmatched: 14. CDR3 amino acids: CASSFFPRDRVQDTQYF. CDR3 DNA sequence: TGTGCCAGCAGCTTTTTCCCCCGCGACAGGGTACAAGATACGCAGTATTTT.

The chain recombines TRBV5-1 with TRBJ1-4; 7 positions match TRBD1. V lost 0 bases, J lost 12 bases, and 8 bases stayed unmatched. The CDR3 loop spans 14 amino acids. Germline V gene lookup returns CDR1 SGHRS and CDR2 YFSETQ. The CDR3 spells CASSLAPRQGELFF. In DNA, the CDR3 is TGCGCCAGCAGCTTGGCCCCCAGACAGGGCGAACTGTTTTTT. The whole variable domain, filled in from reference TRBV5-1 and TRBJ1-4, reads KAGVTQTPRYLIKTRGQQVTLSCSPISGHRSVSWYQQTPGQGLQFLFEYFSETQRNKGNFPGRFSGRQFSNSRSEMNVSTLELGDSALYLCASSLAPRQGELFFGSGTQLSVL.

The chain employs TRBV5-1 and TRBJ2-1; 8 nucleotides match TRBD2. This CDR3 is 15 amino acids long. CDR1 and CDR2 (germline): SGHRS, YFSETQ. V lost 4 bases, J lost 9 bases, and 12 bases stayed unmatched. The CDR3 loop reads CASSHDAGGGSEQFF. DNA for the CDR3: TGCGCCAGCAGCCACGACGCGGGGGGCGGGAGTGAGCAGTTCTTC.

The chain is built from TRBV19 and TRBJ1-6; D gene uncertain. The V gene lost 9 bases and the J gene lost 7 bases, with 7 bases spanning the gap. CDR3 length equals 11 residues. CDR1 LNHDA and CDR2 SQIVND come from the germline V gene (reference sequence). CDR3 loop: CASTANSPLHF. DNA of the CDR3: TGTGCCAGCACTGCGAATTCACCCCTCCACTTT.